This T cell receptor (beta chain) stems from a study of Ad26.COV2.S vaccination and SARS-CoV-2 variants. Study-wide background: The authors gave Ad26.COV2.S intramuscularly, either once or twice 56 days apart.

Specified treatment: over 15 received Ad26.COV2.S at low or high dose, single or two shots; 5 received placebo; per-sample allocation not given. Samples were taken on day 63 after the first vaccine or placebo injection. The protocol was immunoSEQ multiplex PCR, while the TCRdb copy is restricted to in-frame clones and leaves out a portion. Of 300,000 to 400,000 clones listed, under 90% were seen once; the top ten hold 5% to 6.5%. Notes on the study in general: Recipients of vaccine and of placebo showed similar breadth of their non-spike TCR repertoires. TCR breadth and depth analyses may have underestimated total T cell responses. The study found higher spike-specific TCR breadth in vaccine than placebo recipients.

For this clone: Its target is unknown.

With 5 bases removed from V and 4 bases from J, the gap between germline ends came to 11 bases. In germline, CDR1 is MNHEY, CDR2 SVGAGI. The CDR3 loop spans 13 amino acids. The gene calls are TRBV6-5 and TRBJ1-1; possible D gene TRBD1, 5 bases. The sample consisted of peripheral blood, taken in a trial of Ad26.COV2.S vaccine versus placebo. The TCR sequence derives from a person aged 18-60 years who received the Ad26.COV2.S COVID-19 vaccine or a placebo. CDR3 DNA sequence: TGTGCCAGCAGTCATCCAGGGTTCACTGAAGCTTTCTTT. Its protein is CASSHPGFTEAFF.